The clone carrying this T cell receptor (beta chain) was seen only a few times. Its antigen is not identified. The data were obtained in a study of T-cell reconstitution after alpha-beta-depleted transplantation in children. Study outcomes and limitations: Reports say that about two months after transplant, the alpha-beta T cells came out of several hundred graft clones that had expanded.

Unique molecular identifiers were incorporated when the TCRbeta library was constructed. A single record per CDR3 protein comes from TCRdb applying MiXCR to the PCR reads. The sample shows 800,000 to 1,000,000 distinct CDR3 sequences, about 29% of them seen only once. Source: PBMCs, mostly from graft donor cells, taken 360 days after TCRalphabeta/CD19-depleted stem cell transplant. The receptor was isolated from a boy younger than two who had a stem cell transplant for SCID, so the T cells may come from the graft donor.

The CDR3 here is CASSLDLGLNPDYGYTF. CDR3 sequence (DNA): TGCGCCAGCAGCTTGGATCTTGGATTAAACCCGGACTATGGCTACACCTTC. The V gene is TRBV5-1, the J gene TRBJ1-2, with D hard to call. Germline V lookup: CDR1 SGHRS, CDR2 YFSETQ. The CDR3 totals 17 residues. V gave up 0 bases and J gave up 3 bases, with 18 bases separating them.